These T cell receptor beta chains were read from a single sample in a study of blood T cell repertoires in COVID-19. Only in-frame clones appear in the TCRdb table, and some are missing; sequencing was by immunoSEQ multiplex PCR. Of about 480,000 clones in the sample, 89% were seen once. The sequencing input was peripheral blood. The source of these receptors is a man younger than 30 with COVID-19, enrolled during active disease. Each CDR3 is given with its conserved first and last residue. The D gene is left open where the match is weak. Not every row has a clone size; where given, it reads once, few, many or a size class.

>TRBV6-5|-|TRBJ1-2|-
TGTGCCAGCAGTTACTCCCTCAGGGGAGGGTATGGCTACACCTTC
CASSYSLRGGYGYTF
>TRBV6-1|-|TRBJ1-5|-
TGTGCCAGCAGTGAAGGCGGGGGCCTCTGGAATCAGCCCCAGCATTTT
CASSEGGGLWNQPQHF
>TRBV7-2|few|TRBJ2-7|-
TGTGCCAGCAGCTATGCAGTGTGGCCCTACGAGCAGTACTTC
CASSYAVWPYEQYF
>TRBV29-1|-|TRBJ2-2|-
TGCAGCGTAGTAACAGGGAAGGTTGGCGGGGAGCTGTTTTTT
CSVVTGKVGGELFF
>TRBV9|-|TRBJ1-2|-
TGTGCCAGCCGAGGAGACGGATATGGCTACACCTTC
CASRGDGYGYTF
>TRBV5-1|-|TRBJ2-3|TRBD2
TGCGCCAGCAGCGCTAGCGGGAGGGCCGTAGCCACAGATACGCAGTATTTT
CASSASGRAVATDTQYF
>TRBV6-5|-|TRBJ1-2|-
TGTGCCAGCAGTTACTCGAGCTTGTCGTGGGGCTACACCTTC
CASSYSSLSWGYTF
>TRBV19|-|TRBJ1-5|-
TGTGCCAGTAGTTTGGGGAGCGTATATAGCAATCAGCCCCAGCATTTT
CASSLGSVYSNQPQHF
>TRBV2|-|TRBJ2-3|-
TGTGCCAGCAGTGGCGAGATCACAGATACGCAGTATTTT
CASSGEITDTQYF
>TRBV19|-|TRBJ1-2|TRBD1
TGTGCCAGTAGTTTTGGGACAGGGGCCAACTATGGCTACACCTTC
CASSFGTGANYGYTF
>TRBV6-5|-|TRBJ1-6|-
TGTGCCAGCAGTTACTCGACAACCTCGATTAATTCACCCCTCCACTTT
CASSYSTTSINSPLHF
>TRBV14|-|TRBJ1-2|-
TGTGCCAGCAGCCTATTACAGGTCCCATATGGCTACACCTTC
CASSLLQVPYGYTF
>TRBV12-3/TRBV12-4|few|TRBJ2-7|TRBD1
TGTGCCAGCAGTAACCCAGGGGGCCGCGAGCAGTACTTC
CASSNPGGREQYF
>TRBV4-2|-|TRBJ1-6|-
TGTGCCAGCAGCCAAGCAAGAGGCCGCTCCTATAATTCACCCCTCCACTTT
CASSQARGRSYNSPLHF
>TRBV6-5|-|TRBJ1-2|-
TGTGCCAGCAGGAGGATATCTAACTATGGCTACACCTTC
CASRRISNYGYTF
>TRBV5-4|-|TRBJ1-3|-
TGTGCCAGCAGCCCAGGGGCTGGAAACACCATATATTTT
CASSPGAGNTIYF
>TRBV5-4|-|TRBJ2-7|TRBD2
TGTGCCAGCAGCACGAGACTAGCGGGAGGATCCTACGAGCAGTACTTC
CASSTRLAGGSYEQYF
>TRBV5-4|-|TRBJ2-3|-
TGTGCCAGCAGCTTGCGGAGCGGGCCGGATACGCAGTATTTT
CASSLRSGPDTQYF
>TRBV5-1|-|TRBJ2-3|-
TGCGCCAGCAGCTTAGGCGGGGTGAGGGATACGCAGTATTTT
CASSLGGVRDTQYF
>TRBV7-8|-|TRBJ2-7|-
TGTGCCAGCAGCTTACTCGACAGTTCCTACGAGCAGTACTTC
CASSLLDSSYEQYF
>TRBV11-1|-|TRBJ2-1|-
TGTGCCAGCAGCTTATCTCGGGGGGCGTACAATGAGCAGTTCTTC
CASSLSRGAYNEQFF
>TRBV6-1|few|TRBJ1-3|-
TGTGCCAGCAGTGAACGGGGGATCGAGGGTCTAAGGGCTGGAAACACCATATATTTT
CASSERGIEGLRAGNTIYF
>TRBV10-2|-|TRBJ1-5|TRBD1
TGCGCCAGCAAGGCCAGGGGGAGCAATCAGCCCCAGCATTTT
CASKARGSNQPQHF
>TRBV9|-|TRBJ2-1|TRBD2
TGTGCCAGCAGCACCCGGACTAGCGGGAGTGTTTGCCATGAGCAGTTCTTC
CASSTRTSGSVCHEQFF
>TRBV2|-|TRBJ2-1|TRBD2
TGTGCCAGCAGTTTGCTAGCGGGGGGCCTAGCCTACAATGAGCAGTTCTTC
CASSLLAGGLAYNEQFF
>TRBV6-6|many|TRBJ1-2|TRBD1
TGTGCCAGCGGGAAGACAGGGAACTATGGCTACACCTTC
CASGKTGNYGYTF
>TRBV5-1|-|TRBJ2-1|TRBD2
TGCGCCAGCAGCTTGGGCCCTAGCGGGAGGGGCAATGAGCAGTTCTTC
CASSLGPSGRGNEQFF
>TRBV10-3|-|TRBJ2-7|TRBD2
TGTGCCATCATGGATCAGCGGGAGAGGGGAGAGCAGTACTTC
CAIMDQRERGEQYF
>TRBV4-1|-|TRBJ2-7|-
TGCGCCAGCAGCCAAGATCCAAGAGACGAGCAGTACTTC
CASSQDPRDEQYF
>TRBV28|many|TRBJ2-7|TRBD2
TGTGCCAGCAGGGTAGTAGGACTAGCGAGAAGGTACGAGCAGTACTTC
CASRVVGLARRYEQYF
>TRBV5-6|once|TRBJ2-3|-
TGTGCCAGCAGCTTATTGCAACAGGGTGGCACAGATACGCAGTATTTT
CASSLLQQGGTDTQYF
>TRBV3-1/TRBV3-2|-|TRBJ2-2|TRBD2
TGTGCCAGCAGCCAAGAAGCGGGGATCGGGGAGCTGTTTTTT
CASSQEAGIGELFF
>TRBV5-5|-|TRBJ1-1|-
TGTGCCAGCAGCCAGGAGGGATCGGGGCTGAACACTGAAGCTTTCTTT
CASSQEGSGLNTEAFF
>TRBV7-4|-|TRBJ2-1|TRBD2
TGTGCCAGCAGCTCGGGGACTAGCGGGAGGGTCAGTGAGCAGTTCTTC
CASSSGTSGRVSEQFF
>TRBV19|once|TRBJ1-4|-
TGTGCCAGTAGTAGGGCTGAAAAACTGTTTTTT
CASSRAEKLFF
>TRBV14|-|TRBJ2-7|TRBD2
TGTGCCAGCAGCCAAGGTGGCGCCGCGGGAGAGTACGAGCAGTACTTC
CASSQGGAAGEYEQYF
>TRBV7-3|-|TRBJ2-1|-
TGTGCCAGCAGCTTGCGGAGGACTACAGATGAGCAGTTCTTC
CASSLRRTTDEQFF
>TRBV5-1|-|TRBJ2-3|TRBD2
TGCGCCAGCAGCCTTCCGGGGACTAGTGCAGATACGCAGTATTTT
CASSLPGTSADTQYF
>TRBV11-2|-|TRBJ2-7|TRBD1
TGTGCCAGCAGTTTTAACAGGGGTGTGAGCTACGAGCAGTACTTC
CASSFNRGVSYEQYF
>TRBV12-5|-|TRBJ2-5|TRBD1
TGTGCTAGTGGTCGACAGGGGGCTAGAGAGACCCAGTACTTC
CASGRQGARETQYF